This paragraph reports one TCR beta chain. The time point denotes: cycle 4 day 1 (C4D1), after around six weeks of nivolumab. In every patient, relapse followed autologous stem cell transplantation, while exposure to brentuximab vedotin differed. Out of thawed PBMCs, magnetic negative selection purified CD4+ T cells. The CDR3 totals 14 residues. The V gene's germline CDR1 is SEHNR and CDR2 FQNEAQ (reference sequence). V lost 2 bases to trimming and J lost 7 bases, with 12 bases between them. This entry comes from a study of PD-1 blockade in classical Hodgkin lymphoma. The assay was immunoSEQ multiplex PCR, and TCRdb's table has in-frame clones only and misses some. This table holds 15,000 to 20,000 clones, less than 90% found once.

Source: CD4+ T cells from blood, taken before the fourth cycle of nivolumab. This clonotype was sampled from a human donor with classical Hodgkin lymphoma. The chain has TRBV7-9 and TRBJ2-1; D is possibly TRBD2 (7 bases). In DNA, the CDR3 is TGTGCCAGCAGCTTACGGGGAGGGGGGAATGAGCAGTTCTTC. As protein: CASSLRGGGNEQFF.